Listed below are T cell receptor beta chains from one sample, sequenced in a study of T cells in Graves' hyperthyroidism and ophthalmopathy. MiXCR, run by TCRdb on the multiplex PCR reads, gives a single entry per CDR3 protein. There are 540,000 or so distinct CDR3 sequences in the sample; 15% to 18% occur only once, and under 8% lies in the top ten. The sample was blood. The receptors originated from a woman in her 30s with Graves' hyperthyroidism. CDR3s include the opening cysteine and the closing phenylalanine or tryptophan. A D gene is named only where the DNA matches it firmly. Clone size is not always given. Where it is, it says once, few, many or a class for expanded clones.

TRBD2	TRBV7-2	NA	17	TRBJ2-7	CASSLGLAGGPQYEQYF	TGTGCCAGCAGCTTAGGACTAGCGGGAGGGCCCCAATACGAGCAGTACTTC
TRBD1	TRBV18	few	17	TRBJ1-1	CASSPLTGRGLGTEAFF	TGTGCCAGCTCACCATTGACAGGGAGAGGTCTGGGCACTGAAGCTTTCTTT
TRBD2	TRBV7-2	NA	16	TRBJ2-3	CASSTLAGATSDTQYF	TGTGCCAGCAGCACCCTAGCGGGAGCGACTTCTGATACGCAGTATTTT
NA	TRBV6-1	many	16	TRBJ1-1	CASSYGSRGDNTEAFF	TGTGCCAGCAGTTACGGGTCCCGAGGGGATAACACTGAAGCTTTCTTT
NA	TRBV30	NA	14	TRBJ1-5	CAWTVGGSAQPQHF	TGTGCCTGGACTGTAGGGGGGTCGGCACAGCCCCAGCATTTT
NA	TRBV27	many	15	TRBJ1-6	CASRTQGTLDSPLHF	TGTGCCAGCAGAACCCAGGGGACGTTGGATTCACCCCTCCACTTT
NA	TRBV5-1	many	13	TRBJ2-7	CASSPLGPGEQYF	TGCGCCAGCAGCCCGCTTGGTCCCGGCGAGCAGTACTTC
TRBD1	TRBV28	few	17	TRBJ1-6	CASSSPPRQGLWSPLHF	TGTGCCAGCAGTTCCCCCCCGAGACAGGGTTTATGGTCACCCCTCCACTTT
TRBD2	TRBV9	NA	20	TRBJ2-2	CASSFTTTSGRSPNTGELFF	TGTGCCAGCAGTTTCACTACTACTAGCGGGAGGTCCCCCAACACCGGGGAGCTGTTTTTT
TRBD1	TRBV6-1	many	16	TRBJ1-1	CASGRGQGALGTEAFF	TGTGCCAGCGGCCGCGGACAGGGGGCTTTAGGCACTGAAGCTTTCTTT
NA	TRBV19	NA	12	TRBJ1-1	CASSSWVGGAFF	TGTGCCAGTAGTTCTTGGGTCGGTGGAGCTTTCTTT
TRBD1	TRBV5-8	many	13	TRBJ1-2	CASSLGGGDGYTF	TGTGCCAGCAGTTTGGGAGGGGGCGATGGCTACACCTTC
TRBD2	TRBV29-1	few	17	TRBJ2-1	CSVEDPSSGNSYNEQFF	TGCAGCGTTGAAGATCCAAGTAGCGGGAACTCCTACAATGAGCAGTTCTTC
NA	TRBV5-4	few	15	TRBJ2-1	CASSLVRGPYNEQFF	TGTGCCAGCAGCTTGGTACGGGGTCCGTACAATGAGCAGTTCTTC
TRBD1	TRBV20-1	NA	14	TRBJ1-2	CSARDRTGDYGYTF	TGCAGTGCTAGAGATCGGACAGGGGACTATGGCTACACCTTC
TRBD1	TRBV18	NA	15	TRBJ2-5	CASSPTTGVLETQYF	TGTGCCAGCTCACCAACGACAGGGGTCCTGGAGACCCAGTACTTC
TRBD1	TRBV5-1	NA	17	TRBJ2-6	CASKGQGDLSGANVLTF	TGCGCCAGCAAGGGACAGGGAGACCTCTCTGGGGCCAACGTCCTGACTTTC
NA	TRBV20-1	many	15	TRBJ1-4	CSARSLGGLGEKLFF	TGCAGTGCTAGAAGTCTAGGAGGTTTGGGAGAAAAACTGTTTTTT
TRBD2	TRBV11-3	many	17	TRBJ2-2	CASSGHREGHGTGELFF	TGTGCCAGCAGCGGCCATCGGGAGGGCCACGGCACCGGGGAGCTGTTTTTT
NA	TRBV18	many	17	TRBJ2-1	CASSPPEGSAFYNEQFF	TGTGCCAGCTCACCACCGGAAGGGTCGGCGTTCTACAATGAGCAGTTCTTC
TRBD1	TRBV2	many	13	TRBJ2-7	CASSDRASYEQYF	TGTGCCAGCAGCGACAGGGCATCCTACGAGCAGTACTTC
NA	TRBV18	few	15	TRBJ1-2	CASSPEVLVGYGYTF	TGTGCCAGCTCACCAGAAGTACTAGTGGGCTATGGCTACACCTTC
TRBD2	TRBV4-3	NA	15	TRBJ2-2	CASSQDREGTGELFF	TGCGCCAGCAGCCAAGACAGGGAGGGGACCGGGGAGCTGTTTTTT
TRBD2	TRBV6-1	many	18	TRBJ2-3	CASSTTPGLAEITDTQYF	TGTGCCAGCAGTACTACTCCGGGACTAGCGGAAATCACAGATACGCAGTATTTT
TRBD1	TRBV30	many	14	TRBJ1-5	CAWRGQADNQPQHF	TGTGCCTGGAGGGGACAGGCGGACAATCAGCCCCAGCATTTT
NA	TRBV20-1	few	14	TRBJ2-7	CSARAGASSYEQYF	TGCAGTGCTAGGGCGGGGGCGTCTTCCTACGAGCAGTACTTC
TRBD2	TRBV29-1	many	14	TRBJ2-5	CSVLKGFGGETQYF	TGCAGCGTTTTGAAGGGCTTCGGGGGGGAGACCCAGTACTTC
TRBD1	TRBV6-1	NA	14	TRBJ2-7	CASSAGTGGFEQYF	TGTGCCAGCAGTGCCGGGACAGGGGGTTTCGAGCAGTACTTC
NA	TRBV20-1	many	13	TRBJ1-5	CSALQDGNQPQHF	TGCAGTGCTCTTCAAGACGGCAATCAGCCCCAGCATTTT
NA	TRBV2	many	17	TRBJ1-5	CASSEFRQTGGAKPQHF	TGTGCCAGCAGTGAATTTCGGCAGACCGGGGGAGCAAAGCCCCAGCATTTT
NA	TRBV13	NA	15	TRBJ2-5	CASSLRGARQETQYF	TGTGCCAGCAGCTTAAGGGGGGCACGCCAAGAGACCCAGTACTTC
NA	TRBV29-1	few	12	TRBJ1-2	CSVEGTTYGYTF	TGCAGCGTTGAGGGGACCACCTATGGCTACACCTTC
NA	TRBV5-1	many	14	TRBJ2-1	CASSLGGAYNEQFF	TGCGCCAGCAGCCTGGGCGGGGCCTACAATGAGCAGTTCTTC
TRBD1	TRBV27	NA	15	TRBJ2-7	CASSLSTGTGNEQYF	TGTGCCAGCAGTTTATCAACCGGGACAGGGAACGAGCAGTACTTC
TRBD1	TRBV30	few	16	TRBJ1-5	CAWGGQGSLDYQPQHF	TGTGCCTGGGGGGGACAGGGATCTCTTGACTATCAGCCCCAGCATTTT
NA	TRBV6-1	many	13	TRBJ2-7	CASRQPPSYEQYF	TGTGCCAGCAGACAGCCCCCCTCCTACGAGCAGTACTTC
NA	TRBV9	NA	17	TRBJ2-2	CASSSSRAGGRNGELFF	TGTGCCAGCAGCTCAAGCAGGGCAGGAGGGCGTAACGGGGAGCTGTTTTTT
NA	TRBV27	few	15	TRBJ2-3	CASSLFVGSVDTQYF	TGTGCCAGCAGTTTATTCGTGGGTTCGGTAGATACGCAGTATTTT
TRBD1	TRBV27	many	17	TRBJ2-5	CASSPIGQANLGETQYF	TGTGCCAGCAGTCCAATCGGACAGGCCAACCTTGGGGAGACCCAGTACTTC
NA	TRBV12-3/TRBV12-4	many	14	TRBJ2-3	CASRDLDSTDTQYF	TGTGCCAGCAGGGACTTGGACAGCACAGATACGCAGTATTTT
NA	TRBV24-1	NA	14	TRBJ2-1	CATSEATVNNEQFF	TGTGCCACCAGTGAAGCCACAGTAAACAATGAGCAGTTCTTC
NA	TRBV5-1	many	16	TRBJ2-7	CASSLEGGLSSYEQYF	TGCGCCAGCAGCTTGGAGGGCGGACTATCCTCCTACGAGCAGTACTTC